The present entry profiles one T cell receptor (beta chain) with its context. The data stem from a study of OX40 agonist ivuxolimab in advanced cancers. This CDR3 contains 15 residues. The V gene's germline CDR1 is LNHDA and CDR2 SQIVND (reference sequence). The ends were cut back, 3 bases at V and 0 bases at J, with 11 bases in the middle. Assay used: immunoSEQ multiplex PCR; TCRdb lists only in-frame clones, some missing. The sample records about 61,000 clones, about 85% being singletons. This sequence was found in an adult with an advanced solid tumor such as melanoma, head and neck, liver or kidney cancer. The chain recombines TRBV19 with TRBJ1-1, with D possibly being TRBD1 (5 bases). Sequencing used CD4+ or CD8+ T cells sorted from blood, obtained in a trial of the OX40 agonist ivuxolimab. This CDR3 reads CASSMRTTMNTEAFF. DNA of the CDR3: TGTGCCAGTAGTATGAGGACAACGATGAACACTGAAGCTTTCTTT.